This T cell receptor (beta chain) was sequenced during a study of neurological immune-mediated disorders. This clonotype was observed at least ten times. MiXCR was run by TCRdb on the 5' RACE reads, yielding one entry per CDR3 protein. The sample comprises 35,000 to 50,000 distinct CDR3 sequences, 2% to 3% of which are singletons, and 2% to 3% rests with the top ten. Germline CDR1 and CDR2: SGDLS and YYNGEE. The CDR3 sequence is 15 residues long. V was pared by 2 bases and J by 3 bases, with 11 bases between. Sequencing input: PBMCs. The chain recombines TRBV9 with TRBJ2-2; D is perhaps TRBD2 (6 bases). This sequence was found in a man aged 45 to 65 with multiple sclerosis. This CDR3 reads CASSVIAEDTGELFF. The CDR3 nucleotides read TGTGCCAGCAGCGTTATAGCGGAGGACACCGGGGAGCTGTTTTTT.